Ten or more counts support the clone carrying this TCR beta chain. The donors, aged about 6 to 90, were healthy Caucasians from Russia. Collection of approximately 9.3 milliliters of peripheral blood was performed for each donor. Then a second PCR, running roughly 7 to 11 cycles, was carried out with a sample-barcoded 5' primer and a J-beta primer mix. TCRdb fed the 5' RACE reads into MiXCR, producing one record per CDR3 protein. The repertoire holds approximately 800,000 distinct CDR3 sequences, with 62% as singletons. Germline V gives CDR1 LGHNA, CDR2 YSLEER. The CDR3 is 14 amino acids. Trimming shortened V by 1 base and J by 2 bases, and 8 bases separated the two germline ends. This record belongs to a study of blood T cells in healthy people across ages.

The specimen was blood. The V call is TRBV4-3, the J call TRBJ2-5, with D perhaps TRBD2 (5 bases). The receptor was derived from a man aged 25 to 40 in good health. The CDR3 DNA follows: TGCGCCAGCAGCCAAGGGGCGGGTCAAGAGACCCAGTACTTC. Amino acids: CASSQGAGQETQYF.